Following are 20 T cell receptor beta chains from one sample sequenced in a study of shared clonotypes between healthy human individuals (dated by TCRdb to the early 2020s). Libraries were prepared through the immunoSEQ multiplex PCR assay. TCRdb carries this immuneACCESS record with in-frame sequences only. Its versions omit some clonotypes, under half of them owing to an unresolved V gene in the studies checked, with the rest unexplained. The table for this sample lists roughly 680,000 clones; 72% of them were counted only once. Clones ranked in the top ten supply about 1.8% of the sample. Sequenced input: memory CD4+ T cells sorted from blood. The sample's cell subset or site label, decoded: CD45RA-negative fraction. The source of these receptors is a woman in her twenties or thirties in good health.

The rearrangement joins TRBV28 to TRBJ2-7; 9 bases line up with TRBD1. This CDR3 comprises 15 residues. Unmatched junction bases numbered 13, after V lost 7 bases and J lost 6 bases. Germline values: CDR1 MDHEN, CDR2 SYDVKM. The CDR3 region has the DNA TGTGCCAGCATCCCACAGGGGGCGGTTTTTGGCGAGCAGTACTTC. The encoded protein is CASIPQGAVFGEQYF.

The chain joins TRBV19 to TRBJ2-6; D unclear. Trimming took 6 bases from V and 0 from J, leaving 6 bases between them. CDR3 length: 14 amino acids. Germline V gene data show CDR1 as LNHDA and CDR2 as SQIVND (reference sequence). This CDR3 is CASSQDSGANVLTF. The CDR3 DNA reads as TGTGCCAGTAGCCAAGACTCTGGGGCCAACGTCCTGACTTTC.

This chain connects TRBV11-1 to TRBJ2-5; maybe TRBD2 (5 bases). The CDR3 is 16 amino acids. The germline V gene encodes CDR1 SGHAT and CDR2 FQDESV (reference sequence). Trimming stripped 4 bases from V and 3 bases from J, with 18 bases between. CDR3 bases: TGTGCCAGCAGCTCGGTAAGAGCGGATAAGGAAGAGACCCAGTACTTC. This gives the protein CASSSVRADKEETQYF.

The chain is built from TRBV19 and TRBJ2-3, with a tentative D call TRBD2 (6 bases). There are 15 residues in the CDR3. Germline CDR1 and CDR2: LNHDA and SQIVND (reference sequence). Between the trimmed V and J ends, which lost 6 bases and 0 bases, there was a span of 13 bases. CDR3 nucleotide sequence: TGTGCCAGTAGACTACGGGGGACTAGCACAGATACGCAGTATTTT. Amino acids: CASRLRGTSTDTQYF. The entire variable domain, with the rest obtained from reference TRBV19 and TRBJ2-3, is as follows: DGGITQSPKYLFRKEGQNVTLSCEQNLNHDAMYWYRQDPGQGLRLIYYSQIVNDFQKGDIAEGYSVSREKKESFPLTVTSAQKNPTAFYLCASRLRGTSTDTQYFGPGTRLTVL.

There are a few counts of this clone. The chain has TRBV11-2 and TRBJ2-3, with 10 bases aligning to TRBD2. The J segment lost 5 bases and the V segment lost 5 bases, leaving 13 bases of the junction unmatched. Germline values: CDR1 SGHAT, CDR2 FQNNGV. This CDR3 spans 17 amino acids. CDR3 amino acids: CASSVNRASGREDTQYF. CDR3 bases: TGTGCCAGCAGCGTAAATCGGGCTAGCGGGAGAGAAGATACGCAGTATTTT.

The table lists this clone with a count of one. CDR3 nucleotides: TGTGCCAGTAGTCCAGGGCATGGCTACACCTTC. It translates to CASSPGHGYTF. V and J are TRBV19 and TRBJ1-2; possible D gene TRBD1, 5 bases. Trimming pared 5 bases from V and 6 bases from J, leaving 7 bases between. The V gene's germline CDR1 is LNHDA and CDR2 SQIVND (reference sequence). This CDR3 has 11 residues. Based on the CDR3 plus reference TRBV19 and TRBJ1-2, the full variable domain is DGGITQSPKYLFRKEGQNVTLSCEQNLNHDAMYWYRQDPGQGLRLIYYSQIVNDFQKGDIAEGYSVSREKKESFPLTVTSAQKNPTAFYLCASSPGHGYTFGSGTRLTVV.

This chain uses TRBV25-1 with TRBJ1-2, with TRBD1 identical over 7 bases. CDR3 size: 13 residues. The trim removed 5 bases at V and 4 bases at J, leaving 4 bases unmatched. Looked up from germline, CDR1 is MGHDK and CDR2 is SYGVNS. The DNA of the CDR3 is TGTGCCAGCAGTACAGGGGATTCCTATGGCTACACCTTC. Translation gives CASSTGDSYGYTF.

J is TRBJ2-1 and V is TRBV27, with D possibly being TRBD2 (6 bases). The ends were cut back, 0 bases at V and 16 bases at J, with 16 bases in the middle. Germline loops: CDR1 MNHEY, CDR2 SMNVEV (reference sequence). The CDR3 covers 13 residues. This chain's CDR3 is CASSLSFRERPFF. The CDR3 region has the DNA TGTGCCAGCAGTTTATCGTTCCGGGAGCGCCCCTTCTTC.

Remarks on this clone: This likely reflects a read error, since a far larger clone is one base away. Distinct nucleotide sequences in the sample also encode this CDR3. The chain joins TRBV28 to TRBJ2-7, with a weak D call TRBD1 (5 bases). V was cut by 1 base and J by 7 bases, with 14 bases left in between. There are 14 residues in the CDR3. Per the germline V gene, CDR1 is MDHEN and CDR2 is SYDVKM. This chain's CDR3 is CASSLYVPPGEQYF. The CDR3, as DNA: TGTGCCAGCAGTTTATATGTGCCCCCAGGGGAGCAGTACTTC.

This rearrangement joins TRBV25-1 to TRBJ2-7, with 7 positions matching TRBD1. Germline trimming cut 6 bases from V and 9 bases from J; bases unmatched to any gene: 5. This CDR3 is 11 amino acids long. From germline, CDR1 is MGHDK and CDR2 SYGVNS. CDR3 DNA sequence: TGTGCCAGCAGCCGACAGGGTCTGCAGTACTTC. Translating gives CASSRQGLQYF.

The table lists this clone with a few counts. The chain is built from TRBV4-2 and TRBJ1-2, with 8 bases matching TRBD1. The J segment lost 8 bases and the V segment lost 5 bases, leaving 7 bases of the junction unmatched. The CDR3 contains 13 residues. The germline gives CDR1 LGHNA, CDR2 YNFKEQ. The CDR3 here is CASSIDRGRGYTF. The CDR3 DNA follows: TGTGCCAGCAGCATCGACAGGGGACGGGGCTACACCTTC.

V usage is TRBV2 and J usage is TRBJ2-4; maybe TRBD1 (5 bases). The V end was cut by 4 bases, the J end by 6 bases, with 10 bases between. CDR1 SNHLY and CDR2 FYNNEI come from the germline V gene. The CDR3 consists of 13 residues. This chain's CDR3 is CASSVTERNIQYF. CDR3 in DNA: TGTGCCAGCAGTGTGACAGAACGAAACATTCAGTACTTC.

This clone was picked up a small number of times. The rearrangement uses TRBV11-2 and TRBJ2-1; a weak D match, TRBD2 (5 bases). CDR1 is SGHAT and CDR2 is FQNNGV in the germline V gene. Trimming removed 5 bases from V and 8 bases from J, with 19 bases in between. This CDR3 contains 15 residues. The CDR3 nucleotides are TGTGCCAGCAGCCCCCGTTACGGTCTAGCTCATGAGCAGTTCTTC. Translating it yields CASSPRYGLAHEQFF.

The chain combines TRBV5-1 with TRBJ2-7; TRBD2 might be the D (6 bases). Germline CDR1 is SGHRS and CDR2 is YFSETQ. The CDR3 has 15 residues. V gave up 1 base and J gave up 6 bases, with 17 bases separating them. The chain's CDR3 is CASSLMGEVWGEQYF. Here the CDR3 DNA reads TGCGCCAGCAGCTTGATGGGGGAGGTCTGGGGCGAGCAGTACTTC.

This chain connects TRBV30 to TRBJ1-2; 8 bases agree with TRBD1. This CDR3 is built from 13 residues. V shed 4 bases and J 5 bases; nucleotides not matched to a gene: 6. Germline V gene data show CDR1 as GTSNPN and CDR2 as SVGIG (reference sequence). The CDR3 nucleotides are TGTGCCTGGACCAGGACAGGGAGTTATGGCTACACCTTC. It specifies CAWTRTGSYGYTF.

The V and J genes are TRBV18 and TRBJ1-5; 10 bases align to TRBD1. Looked up from germline, CDR1 is KGHSH and CDR2 is LQKENI. V gave up 6 bases and J gave up 5 bases; unmatched junction bases: 13. There are 17 residues in the CDR3. CDR3 nucleotide sequence: TGTGCCAGCTCTCCATTTGAACCGGGACAGGGGCATCAGCCCCAGCATTTT. Its translation: CASSPFEPGQGHQPQHF.

Relative to its sample, this clone is medium-sized. The chain has TRBV4-1 and TRBJ1-1; no definite D call. The CDR3 runs 13 residues. Germline V lookup: CDR1 MGHRA, CDR2 YSYEKL. The V and J ends lost 3 bases and 4 bases respectively, with 9 bases between them. CDR3 DNA sequence: TGCGCCAGCAGCCAGGCAGAATTCACTGAAGCTTTCTTT. As protein: CASSQAEFTEAFF.

J is TRBJ2-1 and V is TRBV11-2, with 8 nucleotides matching TRBD2. V gave up 5 bases and J gave up 3 bases; unmatched junction bases: 6. The CDR3 length is 15 residues. Germline V gene lookup returns CDR1 SGHAT and CDR2 FQNNGV. CDR3 DNA: TGTGCCAGCAGCCGACGTAGCGGGGTCTACAATGAGCAGTTCTTC. Translation: CASSRRSGVYNEQFF.

This chain connects TRBV11-2 to TRBJ2-7; TRBD2 might be the D (5 bases). Trimming shortened V by 5 bases and J by 4 bases, and 9 bases separated the two germline ends. Germline CDR1 SGHAT, CDR2 FQNNGV. The CDR3 length is 12 residues. CDR3 sequence reads: CASSATRYEQYF. DNA for the CDR3: TGTGCCAGCAGCGCTACTAGGTACGAGCAGTACTTC.

This sequence joins TRBV27 and TRBJ1-5; TRBD1 matches 7 bases. CDR1 MNHEY and CDR2 SMNVEV come from the germline V gene (reference sequence). The CDR3 has 15 residues. The V and J ends lost 4 bases and 0 bases, in that order; junction bases with no gene match: 3. CDR3 residues: CASSSDRASNQPQHF. CDR3 coding DNA: TGTGCCAGCAGTTCTGACAGGGCTAGCAATCAGCCCCAGCATTTT.